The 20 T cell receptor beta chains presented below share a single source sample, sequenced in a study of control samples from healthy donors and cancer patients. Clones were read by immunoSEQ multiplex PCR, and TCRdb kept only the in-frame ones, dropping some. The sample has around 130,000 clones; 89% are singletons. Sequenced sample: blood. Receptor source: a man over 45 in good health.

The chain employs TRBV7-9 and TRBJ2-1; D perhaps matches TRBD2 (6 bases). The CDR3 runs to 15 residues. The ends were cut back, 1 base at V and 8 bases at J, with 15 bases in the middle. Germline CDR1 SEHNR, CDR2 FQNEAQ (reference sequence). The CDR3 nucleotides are TGTGCCAGCAGCTTAGTCTCGCCGGGGGACGATGAGCAGTTCTTC. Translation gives CASSLVSPGDDEQFF.

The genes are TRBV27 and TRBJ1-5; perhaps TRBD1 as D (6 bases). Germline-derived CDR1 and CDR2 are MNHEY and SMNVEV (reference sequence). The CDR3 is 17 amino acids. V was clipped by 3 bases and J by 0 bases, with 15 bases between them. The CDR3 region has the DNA TGTGCCAGCAGTTTGTGGGGGCAGCAAAATAGCAATCAGCCCCAGCATTTT. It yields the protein CASSLWGQQNSNQPQHF.

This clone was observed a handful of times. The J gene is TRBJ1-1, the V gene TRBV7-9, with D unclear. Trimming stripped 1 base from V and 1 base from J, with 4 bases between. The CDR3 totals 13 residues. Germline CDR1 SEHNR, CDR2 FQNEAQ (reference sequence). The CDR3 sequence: CASSLVGNTEAFF. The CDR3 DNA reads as TGTGCCAGCAGCTTAGTTGGGAACACTGAAGCTTTCTTT.

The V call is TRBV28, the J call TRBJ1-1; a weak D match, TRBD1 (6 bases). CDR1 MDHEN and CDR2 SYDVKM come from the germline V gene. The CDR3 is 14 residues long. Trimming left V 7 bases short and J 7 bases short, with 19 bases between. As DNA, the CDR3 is TGTGCCAGCACCAGGAGCGGGGGGCGGAGTGAAGCTTTCTTT. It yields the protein CASTRSGGRSEAFF.

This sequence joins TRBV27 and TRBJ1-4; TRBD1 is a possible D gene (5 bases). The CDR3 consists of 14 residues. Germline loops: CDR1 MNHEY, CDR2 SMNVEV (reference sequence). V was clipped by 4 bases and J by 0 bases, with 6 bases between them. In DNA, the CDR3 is TGTGCCAGCAGTTGGGGGGCAACTAATGAAAAACTGTTTTTT. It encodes CASSWGATNEKLFF. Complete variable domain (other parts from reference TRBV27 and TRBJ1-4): EAQVTQNPRYLITVTGKKLTVTCSQNMNHEYMSWYRQDPGLGLRQIYYSMNVEVTDKGDVPEGYKVSRKEKRNFPLILESPSPNQTSLYFCASSWGATNEKLFFGSGTQLSVL.

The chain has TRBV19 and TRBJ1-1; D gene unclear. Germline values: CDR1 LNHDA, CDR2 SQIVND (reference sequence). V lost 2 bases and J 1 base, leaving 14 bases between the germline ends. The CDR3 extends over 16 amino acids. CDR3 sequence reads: CASSITRPYPNTEAFF. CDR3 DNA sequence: TGTGCCAGTAGTATAACGCGGCCTTACCCGAACACTGAAGCTTTCTTT.

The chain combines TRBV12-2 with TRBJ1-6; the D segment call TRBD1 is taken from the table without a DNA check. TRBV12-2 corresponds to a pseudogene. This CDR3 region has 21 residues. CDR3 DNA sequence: TGTGCAAGTCGTCACAGTAAACCAGCTTCTCCCACGAGTTCCTATAATTCACCCCTCCACTTT. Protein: CASRHSKPASPTSSYNSPLHF.

CDR3 in amino acids: CASIGAPGQGSNYGYTF. Here the CDR3 DNA reads TGTGCCAGCATAGGGGCGCCTGGACAGGGTTCGAACTATGGCTACACCTTC. V gene TRBV5-8 combines with J gene TRBJ1-2; 8 nucleotides align to TRBD1. V lost 6 bases to trimming and J lost 2 bases; unmatched junction nucleotides: 15. Germline lookup yields CDR1 SGHTS and CDR2 YDEGEE. This CDR3 has 17 amino acids.

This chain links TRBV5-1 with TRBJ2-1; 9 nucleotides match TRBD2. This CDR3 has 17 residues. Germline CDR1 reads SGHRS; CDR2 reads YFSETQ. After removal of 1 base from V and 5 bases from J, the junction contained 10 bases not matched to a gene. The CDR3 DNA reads TGCGCCAGCAGCTTGAAGGCTAGCGGGGTAGTTAACAATGAGCAGTTCTTC. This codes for CASSLKASGVVNNEQFF.

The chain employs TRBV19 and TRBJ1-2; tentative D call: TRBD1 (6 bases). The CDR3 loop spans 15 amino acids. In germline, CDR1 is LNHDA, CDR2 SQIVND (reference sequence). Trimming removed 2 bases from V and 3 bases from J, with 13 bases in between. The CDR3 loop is CASSIRQGTDYGYTF. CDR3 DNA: TGTGCCAGTAGTATACGCCAGGGGACGGACTATGGCTACACCTTC.

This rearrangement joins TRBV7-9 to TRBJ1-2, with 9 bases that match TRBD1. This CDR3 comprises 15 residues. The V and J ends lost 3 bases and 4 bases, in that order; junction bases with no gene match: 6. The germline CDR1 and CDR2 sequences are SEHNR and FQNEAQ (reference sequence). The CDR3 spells CASSLAGDRVYGYTF. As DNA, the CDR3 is TGTGCCAGCAGCTTGGCGGGGGACAGGGTCTATGGCTACACCTTC.

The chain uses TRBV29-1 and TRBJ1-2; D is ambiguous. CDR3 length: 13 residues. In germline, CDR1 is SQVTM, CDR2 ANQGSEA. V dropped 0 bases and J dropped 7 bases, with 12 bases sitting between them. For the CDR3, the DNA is TGCAGCGTTGAAGAAGAGGAATTAAGTGGCTACACCTTC. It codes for CSVEEEELSGYTF.

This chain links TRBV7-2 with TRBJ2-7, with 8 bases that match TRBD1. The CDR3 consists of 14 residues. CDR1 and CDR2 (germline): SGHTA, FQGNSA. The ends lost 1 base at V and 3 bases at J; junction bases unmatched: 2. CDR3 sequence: CASSLGTGHYEQYF. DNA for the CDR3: TGTGCCAGCAGCTTAGGGACAGGGCACTACGAGCAGTACTTC.

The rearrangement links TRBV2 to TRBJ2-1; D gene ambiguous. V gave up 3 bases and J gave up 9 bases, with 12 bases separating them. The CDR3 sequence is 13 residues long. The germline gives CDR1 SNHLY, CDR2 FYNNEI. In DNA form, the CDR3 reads TGTGCCAGCAGTGATCGGCTAGTTGTTGAGCAGTTCTTC. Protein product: CASSDRLVVEQFF.

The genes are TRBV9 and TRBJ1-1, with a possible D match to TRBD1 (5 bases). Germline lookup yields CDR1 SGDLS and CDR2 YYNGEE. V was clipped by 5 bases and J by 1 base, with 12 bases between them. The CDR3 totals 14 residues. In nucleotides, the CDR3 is TGTGCCAGCAGTCTAAAGGGGACGAACACTGAAGCTTTCTTT. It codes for CASSLKGTNTEAFF.

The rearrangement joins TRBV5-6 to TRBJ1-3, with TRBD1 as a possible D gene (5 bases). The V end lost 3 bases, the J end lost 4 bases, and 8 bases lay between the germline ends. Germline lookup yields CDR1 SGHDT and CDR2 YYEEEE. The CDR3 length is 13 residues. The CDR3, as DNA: TGTGCCAGCAGCTACGACAGCGGAAACACCATATATTTT. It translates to CASSYDSGNTIYF.

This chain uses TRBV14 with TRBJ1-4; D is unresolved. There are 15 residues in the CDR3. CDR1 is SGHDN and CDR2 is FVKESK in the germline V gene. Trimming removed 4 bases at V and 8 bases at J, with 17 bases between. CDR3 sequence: CASSPSTRGVEKLFF. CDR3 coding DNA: TGTGCCAGCAGCCCATCAACCCGAGGCGTGGAAAAACTGTTTTTT.

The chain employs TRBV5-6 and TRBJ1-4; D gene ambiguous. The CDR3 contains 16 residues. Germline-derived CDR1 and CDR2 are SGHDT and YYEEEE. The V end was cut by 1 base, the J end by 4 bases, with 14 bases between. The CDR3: CASSLTPEWGNEKLFF. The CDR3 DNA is TGTGCCAGCAGCTTGACTCCGGAGTGGGGTAATGAAAAACTGTTTTTT.

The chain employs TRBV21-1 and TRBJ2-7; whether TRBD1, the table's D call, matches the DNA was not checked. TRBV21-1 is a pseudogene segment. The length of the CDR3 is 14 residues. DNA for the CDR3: TGTGCCAGCAGCATTTCAGGGGGTGGCTACGAGCAGTACTTC. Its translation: CASSISGGGYEQYF.

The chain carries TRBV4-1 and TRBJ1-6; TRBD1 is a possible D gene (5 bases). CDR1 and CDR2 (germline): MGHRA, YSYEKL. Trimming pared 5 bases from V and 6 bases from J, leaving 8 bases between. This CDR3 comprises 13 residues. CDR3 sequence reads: CASSSRGNSPLHF. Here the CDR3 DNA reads TGCGCCAGCAGCTCGAGGGGTAATTCACCCCTCCACTTT.